This T cell receptor beta chain stems from a study of spatial heterogeneity in lung cancer. MiXCR, run by TCRdb on the 5' RACE reads, gives a single entry per CDR3 protein. The repertoire holds under 100,000 distinct CDR3 sequences, with approximately 8.9% as singletons. The time point denotes: sample taken at primary tumor resection. The sequenced material consisted of unsorted whole RNA from tumor, nontumor lung or frozen PBMC. V gave up 2 bases and J gave up 8 bases; unmatched junction bases: 8. This CDR3 has 14 residues. Per germline, CDR1 SGDLS and CDR2 YYNGEE. Ten or more counts support this clonotype.

The clonotype comes from a male donor with early-stage non-small cell lung cancer. The chain recombines TRBV9 with TRBJ1-2; TRBD1 matches at 8 bases. Sequenced material: PBMCs, taken at surgery. The chain's CDR3 is CASSVTTGDNGYTF. CDR3 nucleotide sequence: TGTGCCAGCAGCGTGACGACAGGGGATAACGGCTACACCTTC.